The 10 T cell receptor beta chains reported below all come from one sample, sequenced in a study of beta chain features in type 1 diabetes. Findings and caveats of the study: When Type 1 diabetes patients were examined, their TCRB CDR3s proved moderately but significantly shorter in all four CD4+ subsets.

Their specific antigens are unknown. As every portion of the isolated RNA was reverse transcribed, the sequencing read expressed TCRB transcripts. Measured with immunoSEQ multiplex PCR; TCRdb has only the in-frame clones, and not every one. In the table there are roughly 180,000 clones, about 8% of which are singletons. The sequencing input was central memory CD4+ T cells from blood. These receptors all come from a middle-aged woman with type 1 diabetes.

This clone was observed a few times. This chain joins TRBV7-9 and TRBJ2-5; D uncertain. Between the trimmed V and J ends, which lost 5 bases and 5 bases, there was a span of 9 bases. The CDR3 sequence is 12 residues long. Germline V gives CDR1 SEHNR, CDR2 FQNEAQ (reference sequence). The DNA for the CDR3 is TGTGCCAGCAGCCCCGTCCTGGAGACCCAGTACTTC. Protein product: CASSPVLETQYF.

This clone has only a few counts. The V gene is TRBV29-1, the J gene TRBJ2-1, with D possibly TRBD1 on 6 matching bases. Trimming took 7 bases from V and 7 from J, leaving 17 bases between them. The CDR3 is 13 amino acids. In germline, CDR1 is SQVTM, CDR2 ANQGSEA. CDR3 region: CSAGHTFENEQFF. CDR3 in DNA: TGCAGCGCGGGACATACTTTCGAGAATGAGCAGTTCTTC.

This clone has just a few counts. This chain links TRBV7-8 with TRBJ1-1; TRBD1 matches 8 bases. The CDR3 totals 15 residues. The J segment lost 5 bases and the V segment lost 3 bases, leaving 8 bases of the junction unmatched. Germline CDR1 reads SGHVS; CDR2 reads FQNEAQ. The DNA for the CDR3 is TGTGCCAGCAGCTTTGACAGGGGACGGAGTACTGAAGCTTTCTTT. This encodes CASSFDRGRSTEAFF.

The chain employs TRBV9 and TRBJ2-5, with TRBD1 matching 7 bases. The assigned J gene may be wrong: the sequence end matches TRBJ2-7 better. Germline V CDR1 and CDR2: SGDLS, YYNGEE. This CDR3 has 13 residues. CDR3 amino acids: CASSRITGDEQYF. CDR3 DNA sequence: TGTGCCAGCAGCCGGATTACAGGGGACGAGCAGTACTTC.

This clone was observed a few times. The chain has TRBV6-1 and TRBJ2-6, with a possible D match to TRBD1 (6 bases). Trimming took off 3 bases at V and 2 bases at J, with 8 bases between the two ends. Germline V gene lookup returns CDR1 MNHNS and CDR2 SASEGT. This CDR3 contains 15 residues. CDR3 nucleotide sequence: TGTGCCAGCAGTGAGCCAGGGGCTGGGGCCAACGTCCTGACTTTC. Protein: CASSEPGAGANVLTF.

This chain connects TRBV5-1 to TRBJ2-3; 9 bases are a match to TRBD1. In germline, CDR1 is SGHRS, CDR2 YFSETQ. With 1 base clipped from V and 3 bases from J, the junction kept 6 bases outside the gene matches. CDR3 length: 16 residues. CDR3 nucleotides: TGCGCCAGCAGCTTGTCCGGGACAGGGAGAACAGATACGCAGTATTTT. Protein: CASSLSGTGRTDTQYF.

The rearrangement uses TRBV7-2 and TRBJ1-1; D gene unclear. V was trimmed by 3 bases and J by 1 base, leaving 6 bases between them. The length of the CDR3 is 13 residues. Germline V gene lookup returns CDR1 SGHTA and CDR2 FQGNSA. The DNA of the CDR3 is TGTGCCAGCAGCTTCAGACAGAACACTGAAGCTTTCTTT. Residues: CASSFRQNTEAFF. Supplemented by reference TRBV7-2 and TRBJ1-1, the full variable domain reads GAGVSQSPSNKVTEKGKDVELRCDPISGHTALYWYRQSLGQGLEFLIYFQGNSAPDKSGLPSDRFSAERTGGSVSTLTIQRTQQEDSAVYLCASSFRQNTEAFFGQGTRLTVV.

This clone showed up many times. In nucleotides, the CDR3 is TGTGCCAACAGGCCCGACGGAGGTCACACTGAAGCTTTCTTT. This translates into CANRPDGGHTEAFF. The J gene is TRBJ1-1, the V gene TRBV28; D perhaps matches TRBD1 (5 bases). The germline V gene encodes CDR1 MDHEN and CDR2 SYDVKM. The ends were cut back, 10 bases at V and 3 bases at J, with 18 bases in the middle. The CDR3 runs 14 residues.

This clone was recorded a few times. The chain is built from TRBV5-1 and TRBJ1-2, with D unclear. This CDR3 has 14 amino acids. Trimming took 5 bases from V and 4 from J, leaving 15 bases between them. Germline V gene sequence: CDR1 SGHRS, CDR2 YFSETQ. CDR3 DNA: TGCGCCAGCAGATACTCCATGACGGGCTATGGCTACACCTTC. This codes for CASRYSMTGYGYTF.

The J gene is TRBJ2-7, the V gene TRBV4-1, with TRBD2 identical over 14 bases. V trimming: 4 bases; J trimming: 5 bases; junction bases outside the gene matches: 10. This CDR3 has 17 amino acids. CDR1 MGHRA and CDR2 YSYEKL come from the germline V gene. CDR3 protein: CASSRGTSGSGKNEQYF. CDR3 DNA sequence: TGCGCCAGCAGCCGAGGGACTAGCGGGAGTGGGAAAAACGAGCAGTACTTC.